This T cell receptor beta chain was sequenced for a study of blood T cell repertoires in COVID-19. About the research overall: Sites in the United States, Italy and Spain provided acute and convalescent COVID-19 samples. T cells, B-cell-depleted T cells, or PBMCs supplied cDNA or gDNA.

The CDR3 extends over 13 amino acids. V lost 7 bases to trimming and J lost 7 bases; unmatched junction nucleotides: 8. Source study methods: Reference gene primer amplification gave nucleated cell count estimates. Some clones are missing from TCRdb's copy, which holds only in-frame ones; the method was immunoSEQ multiplex PCR. V and J calls and clone size are given by that table; D and trimming were obtained from the DNA. Altogether around 130,000 clones are present, approximately 89% being singletons, with the ten largest covering 3% to 4.5%. The TCR originated in a woman aged 60-75 years with acute or convalescent COVID-19. What was sequenced was peripheral blood. The chain combines TRBV12-3 or TRBV12-4 with TRBJ2-7, with 9 bases aligning to TRBD1. In DNA, the CDR3 is TGTGCCAGCAACGGACAGGGGATCGGGGAGCAGTACTTC. Its translation: CASNGQGIGEQYF.